Listed below are T cell receptor beta chains from one sample, sequenced in a study of blood T cell repertoires in COVID-19. Profiling relied on immunoSEQ multiplex PCR, and the TCRdb table lists in-frame clones only, not all of them. The profile shows 200,000 to 250,000 clones, about 82% of them singletons. The sample comprised peripheral blood. The receptor source for this set is a woman in her seventies with COVID-19, enrolled during active disease. The CDR3 runs from the conserved cysteine through the conserved F or W. The D gene is left open where the match is weak. Clone size is stated in some rows and not others, as once, few, many or a class when expanded.

d_gene	len	v_gene	j_gene	abundance	CDR3nt	CDR3aa
TRBD2	13	TRBV7-9	TRBJ2-1	NA	TGTGCCAGCAGCTCCAGACTAGCAAACGAGCAGTTCTTC	CASSSRLANEQFF
NA	12	TRBV10-3	TRBJ2-7	NA	TGTGCCACCGCTCTTAGTCTTAACGAGCAGTACTTC	CATALSLNEQYF
NA	13	TRBV6-5	TRBJ2-7	NA	TGTGCCAGCAGTACTACAGGGAGTAACGGGCAGTACTTC	CASSTTGSNGQYF
NA	13	TRBV7-8	TRBJ1-5	NA	TGTGCCAGCAGCTTGTCAAGCAATCAGCCCCAGCATTTT	CASSLSSNQPQHF
TRBD1	15	TRBV2	TRBJ2-2	NA	TGTGCCAGCCAAACAGGGGGCGGTAACACCGGGGAGCTGTTTTTT	CASQTGGGNTGELFF
TRBD1	15	TRBV9	TRBJ2-7	NA	TGTGCCAGCAGCGTAGGGGCGGGACAGGGTAACGAGCAGTACTTC	CASSVGAGQGNEQYF
NA	13	TRBV4-3	TRBJ1-5	NA	TGCGCCAGCAGCCAAGACAGGAATCAGCCCCAGCATTTT	CASSQDRNQPQHF
NA	15	TRBV19	TRBJ2-7	NA	TGTGCCAGTAGTAGGAACGGAGATAGCTCCTACGAGCAGTACTTC	CASSRNGDSSYEQYF
NA	17	TRBV19	TRBJ1-3	NA	TGTGCCAGTAGTATCCGGACAGCGGAAGCCTCTGGAAACACCATATATTTT	CASSIRTAEASGNTIYF
NA	14	TRBV7-6	TRBJ1-2	NA	TGTGCCAGCAGTCCTACGGAGGTCAACTATGGCTACACCTTC	CASSPTEVNYGYTF
NA	14	TRBV21-1	TRBJ1-2	NA	TGTGCCAGCAGCAACAGGGGGGACTACTATGGCTACACCTTC	CASSNRGDYYGYTF
TRBD1	16	TRBV6-5	TRBJ1-6	NA	TGTGCCAGCAGTTACGAACCGGGACAGGGAGTCCCAACCCTCCACTTT	CASSYEPGQGVPTLHF
NA	17	TRBV19	TRBJ1-1	NA	TGTGCCAGTAGTATGGTAGGGGCCTCCACCGCGAACACTGAAGCTTTCTTT	CASSMVGASTANTEAFF
NA	14	TRBV6-1	TRBJ1-5	NA	TGTGCCAGCAGTGACAAAACCGCAGGGCAGCCCCAGCATTTT	CASSDKTAGQPQHF
NA	13	TRBV2	TRBJ1-6	NA	TGTGCCAGCAGTCGGGACTACTCTTCACCCCTCCACTTT	CASSRDYSSPLHF
NA	15	TRBV18	TRBJ1-2	few	TGTGCCAGCTCACCAGTTGGGGGGGGAGAGTATGGCTACACCTTC	CASSPVGGGEYGYTF
TRBD1	17	TRBV7-9	TRBJ1-1	NA	TGTGCCAGCAGCTTCAGACAGGGGCAATTACCGAACACTGAAGCTTTCTTT	CASSFRQGQLPNTEAFF
NA	17	TRBV19	TRBJ1-6	NA	TGTGCCAGTAGTATAGGACCAGGAAAGGACTATAATTCACCCCTCCACTTT	CASSIGPGKDYNSPLHF
NA	13	TRBV6-5	TRBJ2-5	NA	TGTGCCAGCAGCCCGAGGAGGCAGGAGACCCAGTACTTC	CASSPRRQETQYF
NA	14	TRBV6-2/TRBV6-3	TRBJ1-1	NA	TGTGCCAGCAGTCCAGGCAGGTGGAACACTGAAGCTTTCTTT	CASSPGRWNTEAFF
NA	13	TRBV11-3	TRBJ1-1	NA	TGTGCCAGCAGCTCCCCCGTTGTCACTGAAGCTTTCTTT	CASSSPVVTEAFF
TRBD2	15	TRBV28	TRBJ2-7	NA	TGTGCCAGCAGTTTTTCGGGACTAGCGGGAGACGAGCAGTACTTC	CASSFSGLAGDEQYF
TRBD1	15	TRBV10-3	TRBJ1-4	once	TGTGCCATACGGGACAGAGGGGCGACTAATGAAAAACTGTTTTTT	CAIRDRGATNEKLFF
NA	16	TRBV5-6	TRBJ2-7	NA	TGTGCCAGCAGCTACCACCAGACTAATGGGCGTCGCGAGCAGTACTTC	CASSYHQTNGRREQYF
NA	12	TRBV6-5	TRBJ1-5	NA	TGTGCCAGCCAGTCCCTCAATCAGCCCCAGCATTTT	CASQSLNQPQHF
TRBD2	18	TRBV9	TRBJ2-3	NA	TGTGCCAGCAGCGTAAACCCGAGCGGGGGGGTAATAACAGATACGCAGTATTTT	CASSVNPSGGVITDTQYF
NA	14	TRBV19	TRBJ1-2	NA	TGTGCCAGTAGTATTGCGACAGCTATCTATGGCTACACCTTC	CASSIATAIYGYTF
NA	14	TRBV30	TRBJ1-1	few	TGTGCCTGGAGCCTACCGACAGTTGGCACTGAAGCTTTCTTT	CAWSLPTVGTEAFF
NA	16	TRBV7-2	TRBJ2-7	NA	TGTGCCAGCAGCTTAGGGTCCGGGACTTCCCCCTACGAGCAGTACTTC	CASSLGSGTSPYEQYF
TRBD1	14	TRBV10-2	TRBJ1-1	NA	TGCGCCAGCACCGGACAGGGCTTGAACACTGAAGCTTTCTTT	CASTGQGLNTEAFF
NA	12	TRBV29-1	TRBJ1-2	NA	TGCAGCGTTGACCCAGGGGACTATGGCTACACCTTC	CSVDPGDYGYTF
TRBD2	17	TRBV27	TRBJ2-1	NA	TGTGCCAGCAGTTTTGGGGCTAGCGGGACTTTTTACAATGAGCAGTTCTTC	CASSFGASGTFYNEQFF
NA	12	TRBV15	TRBJ1-2	NA	TGTGCCACCAGCAGAGATCAGGGTGGCTACACCTTC	CATSRDQGGYTF
TRBD1	15	TRBV3-1/TRBV3-2	TRBJ2-3	NA	TGTGCCAGCAGCCTGACAGGGGGAATCACAGATACGCAGTATTTT	CASSLTGGITDTQYF
TRBD2	16	TRBV7-9	TRBJ2-1	NA	TGTGCCAGCAGCTTTCCAGCGGGAGCGTTTTCGGGCGAGCAGTTCTTC	CASSFPAGAFSGEQFF